Included here is one T cell receptor beta chain sequence, with context. This sample was included in a study of shared clonotypes between healthy human individuals. Sorted subsets were amplified in replicate PCRs using around 220 ng DNA, 30,000 to 35,000 T cell genomes. The protocol was immunoSEQ multiplex PCR, while the TCRdb copy is restricted to in-frame clones and leaves out a portion. The sample records around 600,000 clones, approximately 97% being singletons. Germline V gives CDR1 MDHEN, CDR2 SYDVKM. With 5 bases removed from V and 3 bases from J, the gap between germline ends came to 8 bases. The length of the CDR3 is 12 residues.

The material sequenced was naive CD4+ T cells sorted from blood. The sample's subset: CD45RA+ positively selected. V and J are TRBV28 and TRBJ2-7, with TRBD2 as a possible D gene (6 bases). This clonotype originated in a woman in her 30s in good health. Here the CDR3 reads CASSGTVYEQYF. The CDR3 DNA sequence: TGTGCCAGCAGTGGGACTGTCTACGAGCAGTACTTC.